Listed here are 5 T cell receptor beta chains from one sample, sequenced in a study of blood T cell repertoires in COVID-19. Profiling relied on immunoSEQ multiplex PCR, and the TCRdb table lists in-frame clones only, not all of them. The table has 150,000 to 200,000 clones, roughly 82% seen once. Specimen: peripheral blood. The receptors shown here come from a woman aged 70 to 79 with acute or convalescent COVID-19.

The V gene is TRBV14, the J gene TRBJ1-6, with a weak D call TRBD1 (6 bases). Trimming removed 1 base at V and 9 bases at J, with 13 bases between. Looked up from germline, CDR1 is SGHDN and CDR2 is FVKESK. The CDR3 extends over 15 amino acids. The CDR3 loop is CASSQVQGNGSPLHF. CDR3 sequence (DNA): TGTGCCAGCAGCCAAGTTCAGGGGAACGGTTCACCCCTCCACTTT.

The chain employs TRBV5-1 and TRBJ1-2; TRBD1 matches 9 bases. The J segment lost 3 bases and the V segment lost 2 bases, leaving 2 bases of the junction unmatched. Germline V gene sequence: CDR1 SGHRS, CDR2 YFSETQ. This CDR3 is 14 amino acids long. The CDR3 region has the DNA TGCGCCAGCAGCTTAGACAGGGGGGACTATGGCTACACCTTC. The encoded protein is CASSLDRGDYGYTF.

V usage is TRBV4-1 and J usage is TRBJ2-1; 8 bases line up with TRBD2. After removal of 1 base from V and 4 bases from J, the junction contained 6 bases not matched to a gene. The germline V gene encodes CDR1 MGHRA and CDR2 YSYEKL. The CDR3 spans 16 residues. The CDR3 loop is CASSQVDSGAYNEQFF. The CDR3 nucleotides read TGCGCCAGCAGCCAAGTTGATAGCGGGGCTTACAATGAGCAGTTCTTC.

This clone was found once. V gene TRBV7-9 combines with J gene TRBJ2-3; D is perhaps TRBD2 (7 bases). Trimming removed 1 base from V and 3 bases from J, with 14 bases in between. Germline CDR1 reads SEHNR; CDR2 reads FQNEAQ (reference sequence). The CDR3 has 16 residues. The chain's CDR3 is CASSLVAGASTDTQYF. CDR3 sequence (DNA): TGTGCCAGCAGCTTAGTTGCGGGGGCCAGTACAGATACGCAGTATTTT.

The chain joins TRBV2 to TRBJ2-1; weak D call: TRBD2 (6 bases). Germline V lookup: CDR1 SNHLY, CDR2 FYNNEI. V dropped 3 bases and J dropped 5 bases, with 14 bases sitting between them. This CDR3 is built from 15 residues. The CDR3 DNA is TGTGCCAGCAGTGAGTGGTTAGCGGCCCACAATGAGCAGTTCTTC. Amino acids: CASSEWLAAHNEQFF.